This T cell receptor (beta chain) is drawn from a study of T-cell memory formation after mild COVID-19. Overall study context: TCR clustering was largely donor specific.

This clonotype was counted only a few times. Antigen specificity is unknown. Study-wide points: There were some responding clones in pre-infection memory, which suggested that cross-reactive memory had joined. Shrinking CD4+ clones resided mostly in CM and EM, and CD8+ ones in EMRA.

TCRdb re-analysed the 5' RACE reads in MiXCR, keeping a single row per CDR3 protein. The sample holds roughly 150,000 distinct CDR3 sequences, around 13% seen once. This CDR3 spans 14 amino acids. From germline, CDR1 is SGHRS and CDR2 YFSETQ. J gave up 6 bases and V 5 bases, and 11 bases lay outside the gene matches. The sequenced sample consisted of PBMCs or a T cell subset sorted from them (not recorded which). The TCR originated in a man aged 18 to 35 who had mild COVID-19 (a few samples of this study predate the infection). Cell type and time point are not known. This chain links TRBV5-1 with TRBJ2-7, with 7 bases identical to TRBD1. The CDR3 sequence is CASRGSRDSAEQYF. CDR3 DNA sequence: TGCGCCAGCAGAGGGTCCCGGGACAGCGCCGAGCAGTACTTC.